A selection of T cell receptor beta chains follows, all from one sample in a study of blood T cell repertoires in COVID-19. The table came from immunoSEQ multiplex PCR; TCRdb's copy has only in-frame clones and leaves some out. This sample has approximately 220,000 clones, with roughly four fifths found just once. Specimen: peripheral blood. These TCRs come from a woman aged 70-85 years with acute or convalescent COVID-19. Each CDR3 is given with its conserved first and last residue. A D gene is named only where the DNA matches it firmly. Expanded clones are given a class, and other clones once, few, many or no size at all.

TRBV7-8	TRBJ1-2	.	.	TGTGCCAGCAGCCCCTCCCAGGAACATGGCTACACCTTC	CASSPSQEHGYTF
TRBV6-5	TRBJ1-2	.	once	TGTGCCAGCAGTTACTCGAGGGGGGGAGGGAACTATGGCTACACCTTC	CASSYSRGGGNYGYTF
TRBV6-6	TRBJ1-1	TRBD1	once	TGTGCCAGCAGCCCGGGGGCGGGGACAGAGAACACTGAAGCTTTCTTT	CASSPGAGTENTEAFF
TRBV18	TRBJ2-5	TRBD1	.	TGTGCCAGCTCATTCGCCGGGACAGGGGGAGAGACCCAGTACTTC	CASSFAGTGGETQYF
TRBV6-5	TRBJ1-1	.	.	TGTGCCAGCAGGACAGACTTTAACACTGAAGCTTTCTTT	CASRTDFNTEAFF
TRBV30	TRBJ1-5	TRBD1	.	TGTGCCTGGAGTGCGGGACAGGACAATCAGCCCCAGCATTTT	CAWSAGQDNQPQHF
TRBV6-5	TRBJ2-7	.	.	TGTGCCAGCAGTTACTCGACAGATACCTACGAGCAGTACTTC	CASSYSTDTYEQYF
TRBV5-8	TRBJ2-1	TRBD2	.	TGTGCCAGCAGCTTGATACGTCTAGCGGGGGCCGGGAATGAGCAGTTCTTC	CASSLIRLAGAGNEQFF
TRBV5-1	TRBJ2-1	.	.	TGCGCCAGCAGCTTAGGAGAGTACAATGAGCAGTTCTTC	CASSLGEYNEQFF
TRBV3-1/TRBV3-2	TRBJ1-4	TRBD1	.	TGTGCCAGCAGCGACGACAGGGGGCGAGAAAAACTGTTTTTT	CASSDDRGREKLFF
TRBV11-2	TRBJ2-7	TRBD1	.	TGTGCCAGCAGCTTGGGGGACAGCCCAGCCTACGAGCAGTACTTC	CASSLGDSPAYEQYF
TRBV6-5	TRBJ1-2	.	.	TGTGCCAGCGGCAGGAGGGCGGGGTATGGCTACACCTTC	CASGRRAGYGYTF
TRBV19	TRBJ1-2	.	once	TGTGCCATAGGCAAGGGGCCCTATGGCTACACCTTC	CAIGKGPYGYTF
TRBV10-1	TRBJ2-3	.	once	TGCGCCAGCCAAACGACAGGATACACGCAGTATTTT	CASQTTGYTQYF
TRBV27	TRBJ1-2	TRBD1	.	TGTGCCAGCAGTTTCGGACAGGGTACTCTAAGGAATGGCTACACCTTC	CASSFGQGTLRNGYTF
TRBV14	TRBJ1-5	.	.	TGTGCCAGCAGCCAAGGGGAGAATCAGCCCCAGCATTTT	CASSQGENQPQHF
TRBV4-3	TRBJ1-6	.	.	TGCGCCAGCAGCCAAGATCGAGGGATTTCACCCCTCCACTTT	CASSQDRGISPLHF
TRBV19	TRBJ1-1	TRBD1	.	TGTGCCAGTAGTTTCTCCGTCGGACAGGTCACAAGGAGGCGGACTGAAGCTTTCTTT	CASSFSVGQVTRRRTEAFF
TRBV2	TRBJ1-1	.	.	TGTGCCAGCTCACTTGGTTTGAACACTGAAGCTTTCTTT	CASSLGLNTEAFF
TRBV5-1	TRBJ1-1	.	.	TGCGCCAGCAGCCCCATCCCGGGGGGAAACACTGAAGCTTTCTTT	CASSPIPGGNTEAFF
TRBV19	TRBJ1-2	.	.	TGTGCCAGTAATCATGGGGCGGACTACACCTTC	CASNHGADYTF
TRBV7-8	TRBJ1-4	.	.	TGTGCCAGCAGCTTAAACGGAGCAACTAATGAAAAACTGTTTTTT	CASSLNGATNEKLFF